The next 17 T cell receptor beta chains were all read from a single sample in a study of T-cell reconstitution after alpha-beta-depleted transplantation in children. Unique molecular identifiers were incorporated when the TCRbeta library was constructed. TCRdb independently ran MiXCR on the PCR reads; one entry per CDR3 protein. The sample holds 190,000 or so distinct CDR3 sequences, approximately 6.8% seen once. The material sequenced was PBMCs, taken before TCRalphabeta/CD19-depleted stem cell transplant. All receptors come from a girl under three years old with combined immunodeficiency, due to receive a stem cell transplant.

This clonotype was observed a handful of times. This chain uses TRBV29-1 with TRBJ2-1; 9 nucleotides line up with TRBD2. Germline V gene lookup returns CDR1 SQVTM and CDR2 ANQGSEA. V lost 3 bases and J lost 4; bases outside the gene matches: 10. The CDR3 is made up of 16 amino acids. The CDR3 sequence: CSVEIQGTSRYNEQFF. CDR3 in DNA: TGCAGCGTTGAGATCCAGGGGACTAGCCGTTACAATGAGCAGTTCTTC.

This clonotype was detected only a few times. The chain recombines TRBV4-2 with TRBJ2-3; 12 bases agree with TRBD1. The CDR3 is made up of 17 amino acids. V lost 3 bases and J lost 6; bases outside the gene matches: 10. CDR1 and CDR2 (germline): LGHNA, YNFKEQ. The CDR3 loop is CASSHLPGQGADDTQYF. As DNA, the CDR3 is TGTGCCAGCAGCCACCTACCGGGACAGGGGGCTGACGATACGCAGTATTTT.

This clonotype was detected many times. The chain joins TRBV20-1 to TRBJ1-1; TRBD1 is a possible D gene (5 bases). Germline loops: CDR1 DFQATT, CDR2 SNEGSKA (reference sequence). The CDR3 totals 13 residues. The V end was cut by 5 bases, the J end by 0 bases, with 10 bases between. The CDR3 protein is CSAPGRLNTEAFF. The CDR3, as DNA: TGCAGTGCTCCGGGACGGTTGAACACTGAAGCTTTCTTT.

This clonotype was detected a few times. This chain uses TRBV6-6 with TRBJ1-1; D call uncertain. CDR3 size: 12 residues. The V gene lost 2 bases and the J gene lost 11 bases, with 12 bases spanning the gap. Germline CDR1 reads MNHNY; CDR2 reads SVGAGI (reference sequence). CDR3 nucleotide sequence: TGTGCCAGCAGTTACCGGATCCCCGAGGCTTTCTTT. Translated, it gives CASSYRIPEAFF.

The sample holds one count of this clonotype. V usage is TRBV20-1 and J usage is TRBJ1-2; D is perhaps TRBD1 (5 bases). Germline V gene lookup returns CDR1 DFQATT and CDR2 SNEGSKA (reference sequence). The CDR3 loop spans 13 amino acids. The V end lost 2 bases, the J end lost 6 bases, and 13 bases lay between the germline ends. In DNA, the CDR3 is TGCAGTGCTAGACAGGGTTTCAGAGATGGCTACACCTTC. It encodes CSARQGFRDGYTF.

Many counts were recorded for this clonotype. For the CDR3, the DNA is TGCAGCGTTGATTGGGACATGAACACTGAAGCTTTCTTT. Residues: CSVDWDMNTEAFF. This chain connects TRBV29-1 to TRBJ1-1; TRBD1 is a possible D gene (6 bases). V lost 3 bases and J 0 bases, leaving 8 bases between the germline ends. Germline-derived CDR1 and CDR2 are SQVTM and ANQGSEA. The CDR3 runs 13 residues.

This clonotype was seen repeatedly, ten times or more. The J gene is TRBJ2-7, the V gene TRBV12-3 or TRBV12-4, with D possibly TRBD1 on 6 matching bases. CDR3 size: 13 residues. V was trimmed by 5 bases and J by 1 base, leaving 9 bases between them. The CDR3 here is CASSRTESYEQYF. CDR3 coding DNA: TGTGCCAGCAGTCGGACAGAGTCCTACGAGCAGTACTTC.

This clonotype was seen many times. The gene calls are TRBV5-1 and TRBJ1-5; D call uncertain. Germline CDR1 reads SGHRS; CDR2 reads YFSETQ. CDR3 length equals 15 residues. V lost 2 bases, J lost 0 bases, and 9 bases lay in between. Written as DNA, the CDR3 is TGCGCCAGCAGCTTTGGCCCCGATAGCAATCAGCCCCAGCATTTT. Protein sequence: CASSFGPDSNQPQHF. The full variable domain, rest sourced from reference TRBV5-1 and TRBJ1-5, is KAGVTQTPRYLIKTRGQQVTLSCSPISGHRSVSWYQQTPGQGLQFLFEYFSETQRNKGNFPGRFSGRQFSNSRSEMNVSTLELGDSALYLCASSFGPDSNQPQHFGDGTRLSIL.

The sample holds a few counts of this clonotype. The rearrangement links TRBV7-9 to TRBJ2-7; 12 bases fit TRBD2. There are 17 residues in the CDR3. Germline trimming cut 6 bases from V and 1 base from J; bases unmatched to any gene: 10. Germline CDR1 and CDR2: SEHNR and FQNEAQ (reference sequence). The CDR3 bases are TGTGCCAGCAGTCACCTAGCGGGGGGGTCCCCTTCCTACGAGCAGTACTTC. As protein: CASSHLAGGSPSYEQYF.

This clonotype showed up many times. This chain links TRBV24-1 with TRBJ2-1; the D gene is possibly TRBD2 (6 bases). Germline CDR1 KGHDR, CDR2 SFDVKD. The length of the CDR3 is 18 residues. Trimming pared 3 bases from V and 4 bases from J, leaving 21 bases between. The CDR3 spells CATSDGIYGGLGYNEQFF. CDR3 DNA sequence: TGTGCCACCAGTGATGGAATCTACGGGGGTTTAGGATACAATGAGCAGTTCTTC.

This clonotype showed up just a few times. V gene TRBV6-2 or TRBV6-3 combines with J gene TRBJ2-1, with 7 bases matching TRBD2. V gave up 5 bases and J gave up 7 bases; unmatched junction bases: 14. The CDR3 is 16 residues long. Per the germline V gene, CDR1 is MNHEY and CDR2 is SVGEGT. In DNA form, the CDR3 reads TGTGCCAGCAGTCGACGGACTAGTCGACGTGGGAATGAGCAGTTCTTC. It specifies CASSRRTSRRGNEQFF.

This clonotype occurred many times. The chain joins TRBV7-9 to TRBJ1-1; the match to TRBD1 covers 8 bases. This CDR3 has 15 residues. Trimming removed 5 bases from V and 0 bases from J; junction bases left unmatched: 5. From germline, CDR1 is SEHNR and CDR2 FQNEAQ (reference sequence). The CDR3 sequence: CASSARQGMNTEAFF. As DNA, the CDR3 is TGTGCCAGCAGCGCCAGACAGGGGATGAACACTGAAGCTTTCTTT.

This clonotype was recorded many times. This chain connects TRBV6-4 to TRBJ2-3; TRBD2 matches 12 bases. The length of the CDR3 is 15 residues. Germline CDR1 reads MRHNA; CDR2 reads SNTAGT. V shed 4 bases and J 4 bases; nucleotides not matched to a gene: 3. The CDR3 sequence: CASSATSGGADTQYF. CDR3 DNA sequence: TGTGCCAGCAGTGCGACTAGCGGGGGCGCAGATACGCAGTATTTT.

This clonotype was recorded at least ten times. The chain combines TRBV4-3 with TRBJ2-1; 10 positions match TRBD2. Germline V gene lookup returns CDR1 LGHNA and CDR2 YSLEER. This CDR3 comprises 16 residues. After removal of 0 bases from V and 5 bases from J, the junction contained 4 bases not matched to a gene. CDR3 DNA sequence: TGCGCCAGCAGCCAAGAAGAGCGGGGGGGGGACAATGAGCAGTTCTTC. It codes for CASSQEERGGDNEQFF.

In its sample, this clonotype was seen many times. The chain is built from TRBV5-1 and TRBJ2-3; D may be TRBD2 (5 bases). This CDR3 has 14 amino acids. Per germline, CDR1 SGHRS and CDR2 YFSETQ. V was pared by 2 bases and J by 1 base, with 8 bases between. The CDR3 nucleotides are TGCGCCAGCAGCTTATGGGGAGGCACAGATACGCAGTATTTT. This gives the protein CASSLWGGTDTQYF.

This clonotype came up a few times. The CDR3 nucleotides are TGTGCCAGCAGCTTAGAGACAGGGGACGAGCAGTACTTC. It codes for CASSLETGDEQYF. The V and J genes are TRBV7-6 and TRBJ2-7, with 8 bases lining up with TRBD1. J was trimmed by 5 bases and V by 1 base; bases with no gene match: 1. This CDR3 is built from 13 residues. Germline lookup yields CDR1 SGHVS and CDR2 FNYEAQ.

This clonotype appeared many times. This chain uses TRBV4-3 with TRBJ2-3; D may be TRBD2 (6 bases). V was trimmed by 0 bases and J by 2 bases, leaving 9 bases between them. CDR3 size: 15 residues. Germline V gene lookup returns CDR1 LGHNA and CDR2 YSLEER. The CDR3 nucleotides read TGCGCCAGCAGCCAAGAGGGACTGTACACAGATACGCAGTATTTT. Translation gives CASSQEGLYTDTQYF.